This T cell receptor (beta chain) stems from a study of shared clonotypes between healthy human individuals. Recent vaccinations or acute infections were absent in the healthy HIV-negative adult donors. The CDR3 covers 14 residues. Germline CDR1 is LNHDA and CDR2 is SQIVND (reference sequence). The ends were cut back, 1 base at V and 5 bases at J, with 12 bases in the middle. Data came from immunoSEQ multiplex PCR; TCRdb stores just in-frame clones and leaves some out. The table has hundreds of thousands of clones, around three quarters seen once. The sequenced sample consisted of PBMCs. The chain employs TRBV19 and TRBJ2-7, with D maybe TRBD2 (6 bases). The clonotype originates from a woman aged 40 to 49 in good health. Some clones in this sample may be carry-over from other donors' samples. CDR3 amino acids: CASSIGELANEQYF. CDR3 in DNA: TGTGCCAGTAGTATAGGTGAACTAGCAAACGAGCAGTACTTC.